These T cell receptor beta chains were read from a single sample in a study of early stage breast cancer tumors. Using immunoSEQ multiplex PCR, the repertoire was profiled, and TCRdb retains in-frame clones only, with some absent. The table records fewer than 30,000 clones, about 60% of them present only once. The sequencing input was breast tumor tissue. The receptors were sampled from a person in their fifties with breast cancer. Both conserved end residues are part of each CDR3. The D gene is left open where the match is weak. Clone sizes are given selectively: once, few, many, or a class where the clone is expanded.

d_call,v_call,j_call,clone_size,cdr3_nt,cdr3_aa
NA,TRBV7-2,TRBJ2-3,NA,TGTGCCAGCAGCCCTGTCGAAAAGGACGCAGATACGCAGTATTTT,CASSPVEKDADTQYF
NA,TRBV7-2,TRBJ2-1,NA,TGTGCCAGCAGCTTGGGGGGAGGCCACTACAATGAGCAGTTCTTC,CASSLGGGHYNEQFF
TRBD2,TRBV7-8,TRBJ2-1,NA,TGTGCCAGCAGCTTACTAGCGGGAGGCTACAATGAGCAGTTCTTC,CASSLLAGGYNEQFF
TRBD2,TRBV5-1,TRBJ2-7,NA,TGCGCCAGCAGCTTGGGTGGCGGGAGTCTCTCCTACGAGCAGTACTTC,CASSLGGGSLSYEQYF
TRBD2,TRBV7-8,TRBJ2-7,medium-sized,TGTGCCAGCAGCCCCGGACTAGCGGGAGGGCCAGTATCTTACGAGCAGTACTTC,CASSPGLAGGPVSYEQYF
TRBD1,TRBV7-9,TRBJ2-1,medium-sized,TGTGCCAGCAGCCCCCTGACAGGGAATGAGCAGTTCTTC,CASSPLTGNEQFF
TRBD1,TRBV7-2,TRBJ1-5,NA,TGTGCCAGCAGCTTGACAGGGGGTGGGAAGCCCCAGCATTTT,CASSLTGGGKPQHF
NA,TRBV6-5,TRBJ2-7,NA,TGTGCCAGCAGTTACAACTACGAGCAGTACTTC,CASSYNYEQYF
TRBD2,TRBV7-3,TRBJ2-7,NA,TGTGCCAGCAGTTTTAGACTAGCGGGTAGTCCCCTAACCTACGAGCAGTACTTC,CASSFRLAGSPLTYEQYF
TRBD1,TRBV19,TRBJ1-5,NA,TGTGCCAGTAGTACCGGACAGGGGTGGAATCAGCCCCAGCATTTT,CASSTGQGWNQPQHF
TRBD2,TRBV14,TRBJ2-1,few,TGTGCCAGCAGCCAAGTGGGGGGGGGATACAATGAGCAGTTCTTC,CASSQVGGGYNEQFF
TRBD1,TRBV18,TRBJ2-3,NA,TGTGCCAGCTCACCACAGGGGGCTGGCACAGATACGCAGTATTTT,CASSPQGAGTDTQYF
NA,TRBV19,TRBJ1-5,NA,TGTGCCAGTAGTATCCGGACGGTGCAGCCCCAGCATTTT,CASSIRTVQPQHF
NA,TRBV7-8,TRBJ2-1,NA,TGTGCCAGCAGCTTAGAGGGGGGGGTCTCCTACAATGAGCAGTTCTTC,CASSLEGGVSYNEQFF
NA,TRBV7-3,TRBJ2-2,few,TGTGCCAGCAGCTTAACGTCTAGGGCGGAGCTGTTTTTT,CASSLTSRAELFF
TRBD2,TRBV10-3,TRBJ2-3,NA,TGTGCCATCAGTGGACTAGCGGGAGGATCTAGCACAGATACGCAGTATTTT,CAISGLAGGSSTDTQYF
NA,TRBV6-5,TRBJ2-2,NA,TGTGCCAGCGGGGGGCACGACACCGGGGAGCTGTTTTTT,CASGGHDTGELFF
NA,TRBV5-6,TRBJ1-2,NA,TGTGCCAGCAGCTTGAGAACAGACAACTATGGCTACACCTTC,CASSLRTDNYGYTF
NA,TRBV10-2,TRBJ1-5,NA,TGCGCCAGCAGTGGACAGACCAATCAGCCCCAGCATTTT,CASSGQTNQPQHF
TRBD1,TRBV9,TRBJ2-5,NA,TGTGCCAGCTCCCCCCAAGGACAGGGGGCAGGTGAGACCCAGTACTTC,CASSPQGQGAGETQYF
NA,TRBV21-1,TRBJ1-4,few,TGTGCCAACGACCCGGGCATTGAAAAACTGTTTTTT,CANDPGIEKLFF
TRBD2,TRBV18,TRBJ2-1,NA,TGTGCCAGCTCACCAGGCACTAGCGGTAATGAGCAGTTCTTC,CASSPGTSGNEQFF
NA,TRBV4-3,TRBJ2-7,NA,TGCGCCAGCAGCCAAGAATATGAGCCCCAAAGCTCCTACGAGCAGTACTTC,CASSQEYEPQSSYEQYF
NA,TRBV7-6,TRBJ2-2,NA,TGTGCCAGCAGCCTCTCTAGCCTAGGGACCGGGGAGCTGTTTTTT,CASSLSSLGTGELFF
TRBD2,TRBV4-1,TRBJ2-1,NA,TGCGCCAGCAGCCAAGAAATAATAGCGGGAGTAAATGAGCAGTTCTTC,CASSQEIIAGVNEQFF
NA,TRBV15,TRBJ1-4,few,TGTGCCACCAGCAGTCCTGGACGAGCGACTAATGAAAAACTGTTTTTT,CATSSPGRATNEKLFF